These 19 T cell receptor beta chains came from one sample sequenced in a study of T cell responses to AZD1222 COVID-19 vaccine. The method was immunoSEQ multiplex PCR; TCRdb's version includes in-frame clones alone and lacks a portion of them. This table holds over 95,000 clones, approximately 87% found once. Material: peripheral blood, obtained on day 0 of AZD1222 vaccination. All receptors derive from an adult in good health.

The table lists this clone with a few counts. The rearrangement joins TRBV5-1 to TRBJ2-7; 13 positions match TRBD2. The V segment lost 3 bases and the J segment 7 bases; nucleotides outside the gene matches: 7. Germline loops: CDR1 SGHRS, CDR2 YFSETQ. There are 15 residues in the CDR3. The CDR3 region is CASSSGGLAGVEQYF. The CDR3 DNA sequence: TGCGCCAGCAGCTCGGGCGGACTAGCGGGAGTTGAGCAGTACTTC.

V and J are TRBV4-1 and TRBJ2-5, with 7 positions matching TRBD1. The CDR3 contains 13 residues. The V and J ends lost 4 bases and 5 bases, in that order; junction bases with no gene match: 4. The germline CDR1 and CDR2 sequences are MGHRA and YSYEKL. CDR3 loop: CASSPGTVETQYF. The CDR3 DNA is TGCGCCAGCAGCCCGGGGACAGTGGAGACCCAGTACTTC.

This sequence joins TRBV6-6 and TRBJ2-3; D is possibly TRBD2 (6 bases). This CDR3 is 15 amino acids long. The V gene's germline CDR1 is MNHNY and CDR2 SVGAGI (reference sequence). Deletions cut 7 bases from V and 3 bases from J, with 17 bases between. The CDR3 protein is CASTFDGRGTDTQYF. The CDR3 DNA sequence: TGTGCCAGCACCTTTGACGGGAGAGGGACAGATACGCAGTATTTT.

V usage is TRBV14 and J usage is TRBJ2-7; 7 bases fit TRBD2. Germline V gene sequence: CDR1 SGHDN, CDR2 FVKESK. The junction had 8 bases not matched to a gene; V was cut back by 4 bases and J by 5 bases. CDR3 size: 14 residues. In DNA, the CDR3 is TGTGCCAGCAGCCTCCGGGACTACCTCGACGAGCAGTACTTC. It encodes CASSLRDYLDEQYF.

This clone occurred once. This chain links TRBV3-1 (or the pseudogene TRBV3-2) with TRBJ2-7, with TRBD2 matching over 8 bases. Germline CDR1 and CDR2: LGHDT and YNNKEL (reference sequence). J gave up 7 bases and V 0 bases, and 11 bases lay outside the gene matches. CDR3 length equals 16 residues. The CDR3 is CASSQDLAAGEREQYF. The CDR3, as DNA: TGTGCCAGCAGCCAAGATTTGGCAGCGGGAGAAAGAGAGCAGTACTTC.

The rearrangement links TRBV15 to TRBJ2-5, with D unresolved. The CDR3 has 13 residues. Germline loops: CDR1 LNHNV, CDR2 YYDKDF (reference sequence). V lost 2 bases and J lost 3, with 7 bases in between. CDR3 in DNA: TGTGCCACCAGCAGACCTACAGAAGAGACCCAGTACTTC. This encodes CATSRPTEETQYF.

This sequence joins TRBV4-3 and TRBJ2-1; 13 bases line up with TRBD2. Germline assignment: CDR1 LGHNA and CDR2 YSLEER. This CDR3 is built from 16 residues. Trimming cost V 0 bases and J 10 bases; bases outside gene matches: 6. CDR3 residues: CASSQEQLAGGMEQFF. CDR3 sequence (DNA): TGCGCCAGCAGCCAAGAACAACTAGCGGGAGGGATGGAGCAGTTCTTC.

CDR3 sequence: CASSQVGGREQYF. In nucleotides, the CDR3 is TGTGCCAGCAGCCAAGTGGGGGGTCGGGAGCAGTACTTC. This chain uses TRBV3-1 (or the pseudogene TRBV3-2) with TRBJ2-7, with D possibly matching TRBD2 (6 bases). The germline V gene encodes CDR1 LGHDT and CDR2 YNNKEL (reference sequence). V lost 1 base to trimming and J lost 7 bases, with 11 bases between them. The CDR3 spans 13 residues.

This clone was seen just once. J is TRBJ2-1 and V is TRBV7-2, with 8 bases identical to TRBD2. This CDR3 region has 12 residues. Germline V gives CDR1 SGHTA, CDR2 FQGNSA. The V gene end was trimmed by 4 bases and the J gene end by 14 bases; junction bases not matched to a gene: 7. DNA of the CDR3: TGTGCCAGCAGCTCTCTAGCGGGTGGGGAGTTCTTC. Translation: CASSSLAGGEFF.

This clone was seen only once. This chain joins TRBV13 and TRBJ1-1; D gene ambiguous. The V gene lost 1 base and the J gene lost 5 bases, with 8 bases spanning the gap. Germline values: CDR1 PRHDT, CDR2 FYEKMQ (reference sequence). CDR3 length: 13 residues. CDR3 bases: TGTGCCAGCAGCTTAGCCCGGTGGACTGAAGCTTTCTTT. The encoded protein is CASSLARWTEAFF.

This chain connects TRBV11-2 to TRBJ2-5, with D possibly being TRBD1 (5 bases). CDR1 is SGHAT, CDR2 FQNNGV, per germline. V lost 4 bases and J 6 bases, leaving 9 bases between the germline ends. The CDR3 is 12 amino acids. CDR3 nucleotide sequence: TGTGCCAGCAGCTCCGACAGACAGACCCAGTACTTC. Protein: CASSSDRQTQYF. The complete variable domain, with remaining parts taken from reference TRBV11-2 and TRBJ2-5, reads EAGVAQSPRYKIIEKRQSVAFWCNPISGHATLYWYQQILGQGPKLLIQFQNNGVVDDSQLPKDRFSAERLKGVDSTLKIQPAKLEDSAVYLCASSSDRQTQYFGPGTRLLVL.

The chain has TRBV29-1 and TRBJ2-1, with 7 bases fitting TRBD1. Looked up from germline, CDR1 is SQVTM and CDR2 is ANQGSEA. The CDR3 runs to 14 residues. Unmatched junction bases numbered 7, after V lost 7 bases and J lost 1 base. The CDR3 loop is CSAKGALSYNEQFF. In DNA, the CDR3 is TGCAGCGCCAAGGGGGCCCTGTCCTACAATGAGCAGTTCTTC.

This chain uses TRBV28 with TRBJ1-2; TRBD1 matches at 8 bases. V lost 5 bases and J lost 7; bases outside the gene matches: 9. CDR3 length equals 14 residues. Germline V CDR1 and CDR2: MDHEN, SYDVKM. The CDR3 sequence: CASSTGTGVLGYTF. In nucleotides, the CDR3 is TGTGCCAGCAGTACCGGGACAGGTGTACTTGGCTACACCTTC.

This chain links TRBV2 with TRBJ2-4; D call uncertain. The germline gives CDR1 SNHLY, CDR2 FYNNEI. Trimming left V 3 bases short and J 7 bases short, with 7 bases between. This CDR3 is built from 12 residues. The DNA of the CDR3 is TGTGCCAGCAGTGAGGGTAGCAACATTCAGTACTTC. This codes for CASSEGSNIQYF.

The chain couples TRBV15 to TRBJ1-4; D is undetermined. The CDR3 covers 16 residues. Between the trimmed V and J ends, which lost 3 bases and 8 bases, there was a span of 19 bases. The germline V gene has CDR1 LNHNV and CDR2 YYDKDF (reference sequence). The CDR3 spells CATSRGSGGIGEKLFF. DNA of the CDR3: TGTGCCACCAGCAGGGGCTCTGGTGGGATAGGCGAAAAACTGTTTTTT.

CDR3 coding DNA: TGCGCCAGCAGCCAAGAGACGGACTATCGCCTCCACTTT. It codes for CASSQETDYRLHF. The chain has TRBV4-3 and TRBJ1-6; D gene unclear. There are 13 residues in the CDR3. CDR1 is LGHNA, CDR2 YSLEER, per germline. Trimming took 0 bases from V and 15 from J, leaving 12 bases between them.

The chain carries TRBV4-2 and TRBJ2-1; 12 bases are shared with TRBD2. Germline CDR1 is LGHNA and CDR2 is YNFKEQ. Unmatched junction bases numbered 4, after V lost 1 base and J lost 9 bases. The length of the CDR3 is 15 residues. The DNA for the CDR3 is TGTGCCAGCAGCCAAGCTCTAGCGGGAGGGGGTGAGCAGTTCTTC. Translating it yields CASSQALAGGGEQFF.

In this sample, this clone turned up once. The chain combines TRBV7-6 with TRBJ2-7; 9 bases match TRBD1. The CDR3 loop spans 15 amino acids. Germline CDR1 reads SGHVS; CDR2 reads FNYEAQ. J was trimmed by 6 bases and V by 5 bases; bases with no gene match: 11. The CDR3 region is CASSRTGQGLGEQYF. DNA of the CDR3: TGTGCCAGCAGCCGTACGGGACAGGGTCTTGGCGAGCAGTACTTC.

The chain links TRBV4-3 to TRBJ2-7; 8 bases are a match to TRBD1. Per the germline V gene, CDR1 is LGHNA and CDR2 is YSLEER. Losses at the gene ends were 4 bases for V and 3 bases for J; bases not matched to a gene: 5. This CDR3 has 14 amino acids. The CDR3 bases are TGCGCCAGCAGCCCCGGGACAGGCATCTACGAGCAGTACTTC. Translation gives CASSPGTGIYEQYF.